Presented here are 6 T cell receptor beta chains from one specimen sequenced in a study of tumor-infiltrating lymphocytes in primary liver carcinoma. The source of the blood RNA was unsorted whole blood, and germline DNA was extracted as well. The template, 450 to 650 ng total RNA, yielded TCR beta cDNA made with a constant-region primer. Slightly modified ARM-PCR served as the procedure for the TCR beta libraries. These libraries came from three rounds of nested multiplex PCR. TRBV1-TRBV30 forward primers paired with a C-beta reverse primer were used in the first two PCR rounds, which ran about 11 cycles each. TCRdb re-called the multiplex PCR reads through MiXCR, storing one row per CDR3 protein. This sample has hundreds of thousands of distinct CDR3 sequences, with roughly 60% found just once. Material: peripheral blood. The receptors here all came from a man aged 35 to 55 with primary liver carcinoma and hepatitis B virus infection.

The genes are TRBV11-2 and TRBJ2-7, with no clear D. The CDR3 consists of 12 residues. Germline lookup yields CDR1 SGHAT and CDR2 FQNNGV. Trimming stripped 7 bases from V and 7 bases from J, with 14 bases between. CDR3: CASMQGVQEQYF. The CDR3, as DNA: TGTGCCAGCATGCAAGGCGTGCAGGAGCAGTACTTC.

This clonotype was observed once. A much larger clone lies one base from this, so it may be a read error. This chain joins TRBV6-2 or TRBV6-3 and TRBJ1-2; D possibly corresponds to TRBD1 (5 bases). Germline values: CDR1 MNHEY, CDR2 SVGEGT. The CDR3 sequence is 16 residues long. This CDR3 reads CACSYSRNGAVSGYTF. As DNA, the CDR3 is TGTGCCTGCAGTTACTCGAGGAACGGGGCCGTGAGTGGCTACACCTTC.

For this clonotype: Just one base apart from a much larger clone, this may be a read error. V and J are TRBV12-3 or TRBV12-4 and TRBJ1-3; 9 bases map to TRBD1. This CDR3 has 17 residues. The ends lost 5 bases at V and 3 bases at J; junction bases unmatched: 11. CDR3 in DNA: TGTGCCAGCAGTCCAACAACAGGGGGCACGTATGGAAACACCATATATTTT. Translation: CASSPTTGGTYGNTIYF.

This clonotype was detected ten times or more. The chain has TRBV6-1 and TRBJ2-1, with 7 bases matching TRBD2. This CDR3 region has 17 residues. Losses at the gene ends were 4 bases for V and 1 base for J; bases not matched to a gene: 10. Per the germline V gene, CDR1 is MNHNS and CDR2 is SASEGT. CDR3 protein: CASSGRGAGSSYNEQFF. For the CDR3, the DNA is TGTGCCAGCAGTGGCAGAGGAGCGGGATCGTCCTACAATGAGCAGTTCTTC.

Remarks on this clonotype: A much larger clone lies a single base off, so this may be a read error. The chain recombines TRBV6-1 with TRBJ2-2, with TRBD1 as a possible D gene (6 bases). The ends were cut back, 5 bases at V and 8 bases at J, with 15 bases in the middle. This CDR3 has 14 residues. Germline-derived CDR1 and CDR2 are MNHNS and SASEGT. CDR3 nucleotides: TGTGCCAGCAGTCCCCAGGGGCATGGTGGGGAGCTGTTTTTT. Translation: CASSPQGHGGELFF.

As for this clonotype: The conserved phenylalanine or tryptophan is not found at the CDR3 terminus, so this likely reflects a read error. V and J are TRBV28 and TRBJ2-3; D not certain. The CDR3 consists of 13 residues. Between the trimmed V and J ends, which lost 2 bases and 7 bases, there was a span of 10 bases. The germline CDR1 and CDR2 sequences are MDHEN and SYDVKM. The CDR3, as DNA: TGTGCCAGCAGTTTAAAACTGAGAAATACGCAGTATCTT. This encodes CASSLKLRNTQYL.